Listed below are T cell receptor beta chains from one sample, sequenced in a study of cytomegalovirus exposure and HLA in healthy donors. This table comes from immunoSEQ multiplex PCR, and its TCRdb copy is limited to in-frame clones, with some not included. The data contain approximately 150,000 clones, 60% to 85% of them seen just once; the ten biggest clones take up 6.5% to 8.5%. Sequencing was done on a sample of PBMCs. All receptors come from a woman between 40 and 50 years old in good health and CMV-seropositive. Each CDR3 is given with its conserved first and last residue. The D gene is left open where the match is weak. Not all rows give a size; the values are once, few, many and, for expanded clones, a class.

>TRBD2|TRBV11-1|TRBJ2-3|.
CASSLGTSGTDTQYF
TGTGCCAGCAGCTTAGGGACTAGCGGCACAGATACGCAGTATTTT
>TRBD1|TRBV27|TRBJ1-5|.
CASSSKWDRGYQPQHF
TGTGCCAGCAGTTCCAAGTGGGACAGGGGATATCAGCCCCAGCATTTT
>TRBD1|TRBV10-3|TRBJ2-7|.
CAISPDRAWDEQYF
TGTGCCATCAGCCCAGACAGGGCCTGGGACGAGCAGTACTTC
>TRBD2|TRBV30|TRBJ2-4|few
CAWSGTSGGKNIQYF
TGTGCCTGGAGTGGGACTAGCGGGGGGAAAAACATTCAGTACTTC
>.|TRBV5-1|TRBJ2-3|.
CASGGPSTDTQYF
TGCGCCAGCGGTGGGCCGTCGACAGATACGCAGTATTTT
>.|TRBV7-2|TRBJ1-1|many
CASSLGAGAGNTEAFF
TGTGCCAGCAGCTTAGGAGCAGGGGCCGGGAACACTGAAGCTTTCTTT
>.|TRBV19|TRBJ1-3|few
CASSPRWQSGNTIYF
TGTGCCAGTAGTCCGCGGTGGCAGTCTGGAAACACCATATATTTT
>TRBD1|TRBV7-8|TRBJ1-3|.
CASSYGQGEDTIYF
TGTGCCAGCAGCTATGGGCAGGGGGAGGACACCATATATTTT
>TRBD1|TRBV5-4|TRBJ1-6|.
CASSPRDSNSPLHF
TGTGCCAGCAGCCCCCGGGACAGTAATTCACCCCTCCACTTT
>.|TRBV9|TRBJ1-6|.
CASSVLQNRESPLHF
TGTGCCAGCAGCGTATTACAGAATCGGGAATCACCCCTCCACTTT
>.|TRBV4-1|TRBJ2-3|.
CASSTRDTDTQYF
TGCGCCAGCAGCACCCGGGACACAGATACGCAGTATTTT
>.|TRBV7-9|TRBJ1-2|.
CASSLLESWRYGCTF
TGTGCCAGCAGCTTATTGGAGAGCTGGAGATATGGCTGCACCTTC
>.|TRBV6-1|TRBJ2-5|.
CASSEAGGSWETQYF
TGTGCCAGCAGTGAAGCTGGGGGGTCCTGGGAGACCCAGTACTTC
>TRBD1|TRBV30|TRBJ1-2|once
CAWSRSDRPNYGYTF
TGTGCCTGGAGCCGCTCGGACAGGCCTAACTATGGCTACACCTTC
>.|TRBV7-9|TRBJ1-1|.
CSSSLVTWSEDTEAFF
TGTTCCAGCAGCTTAGTTACTTGGTCGGAAGACACTGAAGCTTTCTTC
>TRBD1|TRBV5-8|TRBJ1-6|few
CASSMTGRISPLHF
TGTGCCAGCTCAATGACAGGGAGGATATCACCCCTCCACTTT
>.|TRBV7-2|TRBJ2-3|.
CASSLVRDGTQYF
TGTGCCAGCAGCTTGGTCAGGGATGGTACGCAGTATTTT
>TRBD1|TRBV19|TRBJ2-7|.
CAIAGGSVQYEQYF
TGTGCCATCGCAGGGGGCTCAGTCCAATACGAGCAGTACTTC
>TRBD1|TRBV5-6|TRBJ2-3|.
CASSGSGGRDTQYF
TGTGCCAGCAGTGGATCAGGGGGCAGAGATACGCAGTATTTT
>.|TRBV7-9|TRBJ1-2|.
CSSSLGTANYGYTF
TGTTCCAGCAGCTTAGGAACTGCAAACTATGGCTACACCTTC
>.|TRBV19|TRBJ1-5|.
CASSPQGIAAQPQHF
TGTGCCAGTAGCCCACAGGGTATCGCGGCTCAGCCCCAGCATTTT
>TRBD1|TRBV14|TRBJ2-7|.
CASGTASYEQYF
TGTGCCAGCGGGACAGCCTCCTACGAGCAGTACTTC
>TRBD1|TRBV5-1|TRBJ2-3|.
CASSQGQGASRRTDTQYF
TGCGCCAGCAGCCAGGGACAGGGGGCGAGTCGGCGCACAGATACGCAGTATTTT
>TRBD1|TRBV5-4|TRBJ1-1|.
CASRGTGFEAFF
TGTGCCAGCAGGGGGACAGGGTTTGAAGCTTTCTTT
>.|TRBV30|TRBJ1-4|.
CAWSVRLGGIGEKLFF
TGTGCCTGGAGTGTAAGGCTCGGGGGGATCGGCGAAAAACTGTTTTTT
>TRBD1|TRBV6-5|TRBJ1-1|few
CASRIDRVETEAFF
TGTGCCAGCAGGATCGACAGGGTAGAAACTGAAGCTTTCTTT
>TRBD2|TRBV2|TRBJ2-5|.
CASRTNPLAGEEETQYF
TGTGCCAGCCGGACCAACCCTTTGGCGGGGGAGGAGGAGACCCAGTACTTC
>TRBD2|TRBV2|TRBJ2-5|.
CASSLTGTSGGVGQETQYF
TGTGCCAGCAGTTTAACCGGGACTAGCGGGGGGGTGGGCCAAGAGACCCAGTACTTC
>.|TRBV19|TRBJ1-1|.
CASSLRGLSPEAFF
TGTGCCAGTAGTTTAAGGGGTCTTAGCCCTGAAGCTTTCTTT
>TRBD1|TRBV5-6|TRBJ2-4|.
CASSSWPGQGRQYF
TGTGCCAGCAGCTCCTGGCCGGGACAGGGGCGTCAGTACTTC
>.|TRBV10-1|TRBJ2-7|.
CATSRGKGGQYEQYF
TGCGCCACCTCCCGGGGCAAGGGAGGTCAGTACGAGCAGTACTTC
>.|TRBV7-9|TRBJ2-7|.
CASSSGLREQYF
TGTGCCAGCAGCTCAGGACTCCGCGAGCAGTACTTC
>TRBD1|TRBV7-9|TRBJ1-2|.
CASSFESATGGYGYTF
TGTGCCAGCAGCTTCGAATCCGCGACAGGGGGCTATGGCTACACCTTC
>.|TRBV7-2|TRBJ2-7|.
CASSLAGRYEQYF
TGTGCCAGCAGCTTAGCGGGGCGCTACGAGCAGTACTTC
>.|TRBV18|TRBJ2-7|.
CASSPQGEEQYF
TGTGCCAGCTCACCACAGGGGGAAGAGCAGTACTTC
>.|TRBV11-3|TRBJ2-1|.
CASSLEGQGRGNNEQFF
TGTGCCAGCAGCTTAGAAGGTCAAGGGCGGGGAAACAATGAGCAGTTCTTC
>TRBD2|TRBV9|TRBJ2-1|.
CASSVAPSGGFFSYNEQFF
TGTGCCAGCAGCGTAGCGCCTAGCGGGGGATTCTTCTCCTACAATGAGCAGTTCTTC
>.|TRBV29-1|TRBJ2-2|.
CSVVQGPGELFF
TGCAGCGTTGTGCAGGGTCCCGGGGAGCTGTTTTTT
>.|TRBV7-6|TRBJ2-5|once
CASSPAGHGETQYF
TGTGCCAGCAGCCCAGCGGGACACGGAGAGACCCAGTACTTC
>.|TRBV19|TRBJ1-5|.
CASRAGNNQPQHF
TGTGCCAGTAGAGCAGGAAACAATCAGCCCCAGCATTTT
>TRBD2|TRBV29-1|TRBJ2-4|once
CSVGGTSGEIQYF
TGCAGCGTGGGGGGGACTAGCGGGGAAATTCAGTACTTC
>.|TRBV5-6|TRBJ1-2|.
CASSLDQVAGGYTF
TGTGCCAGCAGCTTGGACCAGGTTGCTGGCGGCTACACCTTC
>.|TRBV5-4|TRBJ2-5|.
CASSGGGGAGPQETQYF
TGTGCCAGCAGCGGGGGGGGCGGGGCGGGCCCTCAAGAGACCCAGTACTTC
>TRBD2|TRBV5-1|TRBJ2-3|.
CASSLALAGAIDTQYF
TGCGCCAGCAGCTTGGCACTAGCGGGGGCAATAGATACGCAGTATTTT
>TRBD2|TRBV7-8|TRBJ2-2|.
CASSLVASGGSTGELFF
TGTGCCAGCAGCTTAGTGGCTAGCGGGGGGAGCACCGGGGAGCTGTTTTTT
>TRBD1|TRBV19|TRBJ2-3|.
CASSIAGGRDTQYF
TGTGCCAGTAGTATAGCAGGGGGTAGAGATACGCAGTATTTT
>TRBD1|TRBV4-2|TRBJ2-6|few
CASSPSTGIISGANVLTF
TGTGCCAGCAGCCCGTCGACAGGGATCATCTCTGGGGCCAACGTCCTGACTTTC
>TRBD1|TRBV4-2|TRBJ2-7|few
CASSQDETGGYEQYF
TGTGCCAGCAGCCAAGATGAGACAGGGGGCTACGAGCAGTACTTC
>.|TRBV5-1|TRBJ1-1|.
CASSSDFSGAFF
TGCGCCAGCAGCTCCGACTTTAGCGGAGCTTTCTTT
>.|TRBV19|TRBJ1-2|.
CASSILSPNYGYTF
TGTGCCAGTAGTATACTCTCCCCCAACTATGGCTACACCTTC
>.|TRBV18|TRBJ2-5|.
CASSPDYRGGETQYF
TGTGCCAGCTCACCGGACTACAGGGGTGGAGAGACCCAGTACTTC
>TRBD1|TRBV5-6|TRBJ2-7|once
CASSFTGTGDYEQYF
TGTGCCAGCAGCTTTACCGGGACAGGAGACTACGAGCAGTACTTC
>.|TRBV9|TRBJ2-2|.
CASSVLQEGPGELFF
TGTGCCAGCAGCGTTTTACAGGAGGGGCCCGGGGAGCTGTTTTTT
>.|TRBV30|TRBJ2-3|once
CAWRRGSTDTQYF
TGTGCCTGGAGACGGGGGAGCACAGATACGCAGTATTTT